This T cell receptor (beta chain) was captured by sequencing in a study of response to subunit inactivated influenza vaccine. Study-wide results and caveats: Each seasonal influenza vaccination, the authors suggested, recruits few new T cells.

This clonotype has only a few counts. Its antigen is currently unknown. Deletions cut 2 bases from V and 7 bases from J, with 11 bases between. The CDR3 sequence is 13 residues long. TCRdb fed the RT-PCR reads into MiXCR, producing one record per CDR3 protein. The table shows about 830,000 distinct CDR3 sequences, with 15% to 20% occurring only once. The receptor was derived from a middle-aged man who received an inactivated influenza vaccine. The sequencing used PBMCs from blood, collected approximately 5 days after vaccination. The chain couples TRBV12-3 or TRBV12-4 to TRBJ2-5; tentative D call: TRBD2 (5 bases). The CDR3 sequence is CASSLSGIGTQYF. Written as DNA, the CDR3 is TGTGCCAGCAGTTTATCGGGGATTGGGACCCAGTACTTC.